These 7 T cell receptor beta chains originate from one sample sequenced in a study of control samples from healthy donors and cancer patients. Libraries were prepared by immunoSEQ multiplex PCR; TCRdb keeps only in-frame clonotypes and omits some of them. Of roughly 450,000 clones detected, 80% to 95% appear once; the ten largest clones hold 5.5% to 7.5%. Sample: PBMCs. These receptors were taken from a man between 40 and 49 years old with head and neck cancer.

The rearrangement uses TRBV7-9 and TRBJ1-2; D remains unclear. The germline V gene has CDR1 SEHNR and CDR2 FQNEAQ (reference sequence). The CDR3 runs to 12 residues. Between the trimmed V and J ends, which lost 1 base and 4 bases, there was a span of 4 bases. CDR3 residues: CASSLEVYGYTF. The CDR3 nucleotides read TGTGCCAGCAGCTTAGAGGTCTATGGCTACACCTTC.

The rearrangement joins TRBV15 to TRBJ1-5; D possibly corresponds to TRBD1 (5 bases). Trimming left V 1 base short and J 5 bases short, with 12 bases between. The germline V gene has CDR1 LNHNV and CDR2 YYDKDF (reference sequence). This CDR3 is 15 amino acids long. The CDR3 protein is CATSRGTTSHQPQHF. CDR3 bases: TGTGCCACCAGCAGAGGGACAACTTCTCATCAGCCCCAGCATTTT.

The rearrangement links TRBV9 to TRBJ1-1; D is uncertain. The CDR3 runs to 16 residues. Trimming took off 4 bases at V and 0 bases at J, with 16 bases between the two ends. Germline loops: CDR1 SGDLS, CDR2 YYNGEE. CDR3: CASSPPPMVLNTEAFF. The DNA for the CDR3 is TGTGCCAGCAGCCCCCCCCCAATGGTGTTGAACACTGAAGCTTTCTTT.

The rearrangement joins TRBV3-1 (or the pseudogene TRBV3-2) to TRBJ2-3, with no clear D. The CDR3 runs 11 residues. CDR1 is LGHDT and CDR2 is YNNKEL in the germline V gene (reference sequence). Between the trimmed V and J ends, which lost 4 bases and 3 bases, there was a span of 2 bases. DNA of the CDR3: TGTGCCAGCAGCCTAACAGATACGCAGTATTTT. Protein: CASSLTDTQYF.

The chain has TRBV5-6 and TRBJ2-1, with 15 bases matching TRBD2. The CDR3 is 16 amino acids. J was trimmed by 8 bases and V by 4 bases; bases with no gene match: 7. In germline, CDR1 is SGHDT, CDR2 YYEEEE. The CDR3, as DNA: TGTGCCAGCAGCCCTGGACTAGCGGGAGGGCGGGATGAGCAGTTCTTC. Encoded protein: CASSPGLAGGRDEQFF.

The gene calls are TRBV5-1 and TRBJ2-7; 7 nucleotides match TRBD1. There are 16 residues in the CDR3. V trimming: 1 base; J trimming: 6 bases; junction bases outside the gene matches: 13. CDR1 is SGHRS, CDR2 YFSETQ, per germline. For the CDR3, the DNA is TGCGCCAGCAGCTTGACCACAGGGGCTTCTGCTTTCGAGCAGTACTTC. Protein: CASSLTTGASAFEQYF.

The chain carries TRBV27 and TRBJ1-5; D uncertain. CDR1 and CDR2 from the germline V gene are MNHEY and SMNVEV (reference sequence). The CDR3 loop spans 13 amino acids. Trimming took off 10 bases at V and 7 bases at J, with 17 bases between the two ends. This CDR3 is CATRTPSNQPQHF. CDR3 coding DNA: TGTGCCACTCGGACTCCCTCCAACCAGCCCCAGCATTTT.